These T cell receptor beta chains were read from a single sample in a study of CD8 T cells in ankylosing spondylitis. TCRdb re-derived calls from the 5' RACE reads in MiXCR, one entry per CDR3 protein. The table records some 140,000 distinct CDR3 sequences, roughly 10% of them present only once. What was sequenced was blood, either unsorted or a sorted T cell fraction (not recorded which). The receptors were sampled from a female donor with ankylosing spondylitis or in good health (not recorded which). The CDR3 runs from the conserved cysteine through the conserved F or W. A D gene is named only where the DNA matches it firmly. Size is stated for part of the rows, as once, few or many counts, or as a class when the clone is expanded.

CDR3nt: TGCAGTGCTAGAGATTTGTTGGGAGAGTTCTTC
CDR3aa: CSARDLLGEFF
v_gene: TRBV20-1
j_gene: TRBJ2-1
d_gene: NA
abundance: many

CDR3nt: TGTGCCAGCAGTTACTCGGGGAGGGGAGGGCGCCCGAATCAGCCCCAGCATTTT
CDR3aa: CASSYSGRGGRPNQPQHF
v_gene: TRBV6-5
j_gene: TRBJ1-5
d_gene: NA
abundance: many

CDR3nt: TGTGCCAGCACCGATAGACAGTCCTCTAGCAATCAGCCCCAGCATTTT
CDR3aa: CASTDRQSSSNQPQHF
v_gene: TRBV6-2/TRBV6-3
j_gene: TRBJ1-5
d_gene: NA
abundance: many

CDR3nt: TGTGCCAGCAGTCCTTTTAGGGGATCTGCTAACTATGGCTACACCTTC
CDR3aa: CASSPFRGSANYGYTF
v_gene: TRBV12-3/TRBV12-4
j_gene: TRBJ1-2
d_gene: NA
abundance: many

CDR3nt: TGTGCCAGCAGTACCTCGGTTAGGGGGAGCAGGGAGCCCCAGCATTTT
CDR3aa: CASSTSVRGSREPQHF
v_gene: TRBV28
j_gene: TRBJ1-5
d_gene: NA
abundance: many

CDR3nt: TGTGCCAGCACTTCCCCCCTCCCAGGCAATCAGCCCCAGCATTTT
CDR3aa: CASTSPLPGNQPQHF
v_gene: TRBV12-3/TRBV12-4
j_gene: TRBJ1-5
d_gene: NA
abundance: many

CDR3nt: TGCGCCAGCAGGGCAGAACAAGAGACCCAGTACTTC
CDR3aa: CASRAEQETQYF
v_gene: TRBV5-1
j_gene: TRBJ2-5
d_gene: NA
abundance: many

CDR3nt: TGTGCCAGCTCACCACCGAACGGACAGAACACTGAAGCTTTCTTT
CDR3aa: CASSPPNGQNTEAFF
v_gene: TRBV18
j_gene: TRBJ1-1
d_gene: NA
abundance: many

CDR3nt: TGTGCCAGCAGTTTGCAGGGGTATGGCTACACCTTC
CDR3aa: CASSLQGYGYTF
v_gene: TRBV27
j_gene: TRBJ1-2
d_gene: NA
abundance: many

CDR3nt: TGTGCCAGCGGAAGCCTAGCGGGAAAGAGCTCCTACAATGAGCAGTTCTTC
CDR3aa: CASGSLAGKSSYNEQFF
v_gene: TRBV19
j_gene: TRBJ2-1
d_gene: TRBD2
abundance: many

CDR3nt: TGCAGTGCCCCCCCGGGGGGCTCGAACACTGAAGCTTTCTTT
CDR3aa: CSAPPGGSNTEAFF
v_gene: TRBV20-1
j_gene: TRBJ1-1
d_gene: NA
abundance: many

CDR3nt: TGCAGCGTTGAAGTACGGGGGGGCAAGTATGAGCAGTTCTTC
CDR3aa: CSVEVRGGKYEQFF
v_gene: TRBV29-1
j_gene: TRBJ2-1
d_gene: TRBD2
abundance: many

CDR3nt: TGTGCCAGCAGCCCCGATGGGGGAGGCTACACCTTC
CDR3aa: CASSPDGGGYTF
v_gene: TRBV3-1
j_gene: TRBJ1-2
d_gene: NA
abundance: many

CDR3nt: TGTGCCAGCAGTCTCGGACTAGCGGGAGCGAACACCGGGGAGCTGTTTTTT
CDR3aa: CASSLGLAGANTGELFF
v_gene: TRBV3-1
j_gene: TRBJ2-2
d_gene: TRBD2
abundance: many

CDR3nt: TGTGCCACCAGTGATCCGGACAGGCCGCCCGGGGAGCTGTTTTTT
CDR3aa: CATSDPDRPPGELFF
v_gene: TRBV24-1
j_gene: TRBJ2-2
d_gene: TRBD1
abundance: many

CDR3nt: TGCGCCAGCAGCCTGACTAGCGGGGCCCTCTCCTACAATGAGCAGTTCTTC
CDR3aa: CASSLTSGALSYNEQFF
v_gene: TRBV5-1
j_gene: TRBJ2-1
d_gene: TRBD2
abundance: many

CDR3nt: TGTGCCAGCAGCCTCTCAGGGGGAGCCCGTAGTGAGCAGTTCTTC
CDR3aa: CASSLSGGARSEQFF
v_gene: TRBV12-3/TRBV12-4
j_gene: TRBJ2-1
d_gene: TRBD1
abundance: many

CDR3nt: TGTGCCAGCAGCTTAGGGGTAGCGGGGGGGAATTACAATGAGCAGTTCTTC
CDR3aa: CASSLGVAGGNYNEQFF
v_gene: TRBV7-7
j_gene: TRBJ2-1
d_gene: TRBD2
abundance: few

CDR3nt: TGTGCCAGCAGTCTAAGACAGGCCGCGGAGTACTTC
CDR3aa: CASSLRQAAEYF
v_gene: TRBV28
j_gene: TRBJ2-7
d_gene: NA
abundance: few

CDR3nt: TGTGCCAGCAGCTTAGAACCAGGGTCTTATGGCTACACCTTC
CDR3aa: CASSLEPGSYGYTF
v_gene: TRBV7-8
j_gene: TRBJ1-2
d_gene: NA
abundance: many

CDR3nt: TGTGCCAGCAGCTCCCCGAGTCCAGGAGACCCGGTGAATGAGCAGTTCTTC
CDR3aa: CASSSPSPGDPVNEQFF
v_gene: TRBV28
j_gene: TRBJ2-1
d_gene: NA
abundance: many

CDR3nt: TGCAGTGCTAGGAGACAGGACTTGAATTCTCAGCCCCAGCATTTT
CDR3aa: CSARRQDLNSQPQHF
v_gene: TRBV20-1
j_gene: TRBJ1-5
d_gene: NA
abundance: many

CDR3nt: TGTGCCAGCAGTCTGACAGGCTATAATGAAAAACTGTTTTTT
CDR3aa: CASSLTGYNEKLFF
v_gene: TRBV28
j_gene: TRBJ1-4
d_gene: NA
abundance: many

CDR3nt: TGCAGTGCCCACGCCGGCGGGACAGGGATTACGGAGCAGTACTTC
CDR3aa: CSAHAGGTGITEQYF
v_gene: TRBV20-1
j_gene: TRBJ2-7
d_gene: TRBD1
abundance: many

CDR3nt: TGTGCCAGCAGACAAGAAACAGGGTTTCGCTCACCCCTCCACTTT
CDR3aa: CASRQETGFRSPLHF
v_gene: TRBV7-6
j_gene: TRBJ1-6
d_gene: NA
abundance: few

CDR3nt: TGCGCCAGCAGCCCGACGACTAGCGGGGGAGATGAGCAGTTCTTC
CDR3aa: CASSPTTSGGDEQFF
v_gene: TRBV5-1
j_gene: TRBJ2-1
d_gene: TRBD2
abundance: NA

CDR3nt: TGTGCCACCAGTGATAACCGAGCGTCCTCCTACAATGAGCAGTTCTTC
CDR3aa: CATSDNRASSYNEQFF
v_gene: TRBV24-1
j_gene: TRBJ2-1
d_gene: NA
abundance: NA

CDR3nt: TGCGCCAGCCAACGGACGGGTACTGAAGCTTTCTTT
CDR3aa: CASQRTGTEAFF
v_gene: TRBV5-1
j_gene: TRBJ1-1
d_gene: NA
abundance: many

CDR3nt: TGTGCCAGCAGCTTACCCGGACCAAGCTCCTACAATGAGCAGTTCTTC
CDR3aa: CASSLPGPSSYNEQFF
v_gene: TRBV7-8
j_gene: TRBJ2-1
d_gene: NA
abundance: NA

CDR3nt: TGCGCCAGCAGCTTGGCCCTTAGCGGACGGCCTGAAGCTTTCTTT
CDR3aa: CASSLALSGRPEAFF
v_gene: TRBV5-1
j_gene: TRBJ1-1
d_gene: NA
abundance: many

CDR3nt: TGTGCCAGCAGTTTGATGGAAACCGGGGAGCTGTTTTTT
CDR3aa: CASSLMETGELFF
v_gene: TRBV12-3/TRBV12-4
j_gene: TRBJ2-2
d_gene: NA
abundance: many

CDR3nt: TGCGCCAGCAGCTTGGACACATACTCCTACAATGAGCAGTTCTTC
CDR3aa: CASSLDTYSYNEQFF
v_gene: TRBV5-1
j_gene: TRBJ2-1
d_gene: NA
abundance: NA

CDR3nt: TGCAGTGCGTTCGTCCCCCTAGCGAGAGGATACAATGAGCAGTTCTTC
CDR3aa: CSAFVPLARGYNEQFF
v_gene: TRBV20-1
j_gene: TRBJ2-1
d_gene: NA
abundance: many

CDR3nt: TGCAGTGCTCCTCAAAGAGGCAGGGCCAACAGGGAAGCTTTCTTT
CDR3aa: CSAPQRGRANREAFF
v_gene: TRBV20-1
j_gene: TRBJ1-1
d_gene: NA
abundance: many

CDR3nt: TGCGCCAGCAGACCTCTCCTTTCCCTCTTTTACGAGCAGTACTTC
CDR3aa: CASRPLLSLFYEQYF
v_gene: TRBV4-1
j_gene: TRBJ2-7
d_gene: NA
abundance: many

CDR3nt: TGTGCCAGCAGCATAGACACCGGGGAGCTGTTTTTT
CDR3aa: CASSIDTGELFF
v_gene: TRBV11-2
j_gene: TRBJ2-2
d_gene: NA
abundance: NA

CDR3nt: TGTGCCAGCGCCCATCCGGGACCGAACACCGGGGAGCTGTTTTTT
CDR3aa: CASAHPGPNTGELFF
v_gene: TRBV7-9
j_gene: TRBJ2-2
d_gene: NA
abundance: many